Each of the 4 T cell receptor beta chains below was sequenced from the same sample in a study of kidney transplant recipient with SARS-CoV-2 infection. TCRdb recomputed calls from the reads with MiXCR, one row per CDR3 protein. The sample has approximately 240,000 distinct CDR3 sequences; about 30% are singletons. Specimen: a blood sample, collected at baseline and on day 111 from a kidney transplant recipient. Every receptor here comes from a male patient in his 30s who had COVID-19 and was a kidney transplant recipient. Certain T cells may be donor cells from the graft.

This clonotype was detected ten times or more. The rearrangement joins TRBV6-5 to TRBJ2-2, with D hard to call. CDR3 length equals 14 residues. Trimming shortened V by 4 bases and J by 2 bases, and 8 bases separated the two germline ends. Germline-derived CDR1 and CDR2 are MNHEY and SVGAGI. The CDR3 protein is CASSSLYNTGELFF. In DNA form, the CDR3 reads TGTGCCAGCAGTTCCCTTTATAACACCGGGGAGCTGTTTTTT.

This clonotype was seen more than once but under ten times. The V gene is TRBV5-1, the J gene TRBJ2-1, with 10 bases that match TRBD2. The CDR3 sequence is 15 residues long. Germline CDR1 and CDR2: SGHRS and YFSETQ. V lost 1 base, J lost 6 bases, and 4 bases stayed unmatched. DNA for the CDR3: TGCGCCAGCAGCTTGTTAGCGGGAGGTGGCAATGAGCAGTTCTTC. This gives the protein CASSLLAGGGNEQFF. Based on the CDR3 plus reference TRBV5-1 and TRBJ2-1, the full variable domain is KAGVTQTPRYLIKTRGQQVTLSCSPISGHRSVSWYQQTPGQGLQFLFEYFSETQRNKGNFPGRFSGRQFSNSRSEMNVSTLELGDSALYLCASSLLAGGGNEQFFGPGTRLTVL.

As concerns this clonotype: One junction end disagrees with the germline gene, perhaps due to a read error. This chain uses TRBV25-1 with TRBJ2-1; no clear D. Germline lookup yields CDR1 MGHDK and CDR2 SYGVNS. CDR3 length: 14 residues. This chain's CDR3 is CAGSRLSADNEQFF. The DNA of the CDR3 is TGTGCCGGCAGTCGGCTCTCCGCCGACAATGAGCAGTTCTTC.

This clonotype was counted many times. V usage is TRBV4-2 and J usage is TRBJ2-3, with D possibly being TRBD1 (8 bases). Per the germline V gene, CDR1 is LGHNA and CDR2 is YNFKEQ. The ends were cut back, 3 bases at V and 4 bases at J, with 17 bases in the middle. The length of the CDR3 is 16 residues. CDR3 nucleotide sequence: TGTGCCAGCAGCCATCCACAGGGGGGGGGTCCAGATACGCAGTATTTT. Translation gives CASSHPQGGGPDTQYF.